The clone carrying this T cell receptor (beta chain) was counted at least ten times. This record belongs to a study of shared clonotypes between healthy human individuals. Assay execution took place at the deep level. Measured with immunoSEQ multiplex PCR; TCRdb has only the in-frame clones, and not every one. The data contain about 980,000 clones, approximately 80% of them singletons. Germline loops: CDR1 SQVTM, CDR2 ANQGSEA. Trimming removed 7 bases from V and 1 base from J; junction bases left unmatched: 16. The CDR3 is 17 amino acids. The chain is built from TRBV29-1 and TRBJ1-3; 7 positions match TRBD1. This receptor was identified in a man aged 18 to 35 in good health. Sequencing used memory CD4+ T cells sorted from blood. Subset in this sample: CD45RA-negative fraction. CDR3 residues: CSAQTLKQGPSGNTIYF. The CDR3 DNA reads as TGCAGCGCCCAGACACTTAAACAGGGGCCTTCTGGAAACACCATATATTTT. The full variable domain, with the rest looked up from reference TRBV29-1 and TRBJ1-3, is SAVISQKPSRDICQRGTSLTIQCQVDSQVTMMFWYRQQPGQSLTLIATANQGSEATYESGFVIDKFPISRPNLTFSTLTVSNMSPEDSSIYLCSAQTLKQGPSGNTIYFGEGSWLTVV.